One sample yielded the 30 T cell receptor beta chains listed below, sequenced in a study of cytomegalovirus exposure and HLA in healthy donors. PCR primers comprised 60 Vbeta and 13 Jbeta primers. The assay was immunoSEQ multiplex PCR, and TCRdb's table has in-frame clones only and misses some. In the table there are over 150,000 clones, around 68% of which are singletons. Sequenced: PBMCs. These receptors originate from a man aged 45-65 years in good health and CMV-seronegative.

This clone was counted a few times. This chain uses TRBV5-1 with TRBJ2-3; perhaps TRBD1 as D (6 bases). Germline V gives CDR1 SGHRS, CDR2 YFSETQ. V lost 0 bases and J 4 bases, leaving 9 bases between the germline ends. The CDR3 has 14 residues. CDR3 sequence (DNA): TGCGCCAGCAGCTTGGGTACAGGGTCAGATACGCAGTATTTT. Residues: CASSLGTGSDTQYF.

The chain couples TRBV14 to TRBJ2-3; 8 bases fit TRBD1. The CDR3 consists of 13 residues. The junction had 3 bases not matched to a gene; V was cut back by 7 bases and J by 3 bases. Germline values: CDR1 SGHDN, CDR2 FVKESK. This CDR3 is CASKRQGTDTQYF. CDR3 nucleotide sequence: TGTGCCAGCAAAAGACAGGGGACAGATACGCAGTATTTT.

The V call is TRBV25-1, the J call TRBJ2-7; 8 bases agree with TRBD1. The V gene end was trimmed by 8 bases and the J gene end by 3 bases; junction bases not matched to a gene: 12. Germline loops: CDR1 MGHDK, CDR2 SYGVNS. This CDR3 is built from 15 residues. The chain's CDR3 is CASRSRTGLGYEQYF. The CDR3 DNA sequence: TGTGCCAGCCGTAGCCGGACAGGGCTGGGCTACGAGCAGTACTTC.

The V and J genes are TRBV11-2 and TRBJ1-2; no definite D call. This CDR3 has 12 amino acids. Trimming shortened V by 2 bases and J by 9 bases, and 10 bases separated the two germline ends. The germline V gene encodes CDR1 SGHAT and CDR2 FQNNGV. The CDR3 sequence is CASSLPSSSYTF. CDR3 DNA: TGTGCCAGCAGCTTACCGAGTTCCAGCTACACCTTC.

The chain has TRBV4-1 and TRBJ2-3; 11 positions agree with TRBD1. J gave up 4 bases and V 3 bases, and 3 bases lay outside the gene matches. Germline CDR1 MGHRA, CDR2 YSYEKL. The CDR3 extends over 15 amino acids. The CDR3 DNA follows: TGCGCCAGCAGCCAGGGGACAGGGGGATCAGATACGCAGTATTTT. Protein: CASSQGTGGSDTQYF.

The chain combines TRBV7-9 with TRBJ1-6; 8 bases are shared with TRBD1. The CDR3 is 14 amino acids. V lost 6 bases and J lost 7; bases outside the gene matches: 5. Germline V gives CDR1 SEHNR, CDR2 FQNEAQ (reference sequence). The CDR3 DNA follows: TGTGCCAGCAGTATAGGACAGGGAAATTCACCCCTCCACTTT. Translating gives CASSIGQGNSPLHF.

J is TRBJ2-5 and V is TRBV10-2; 7 positions match TRBD1. This CDR3 comprises 13 residues. Germline CDR1 and CDR2: WSHSY and SAAADI. V shed 7 bases and J 3 bases; nucleotides not matched to a gene: 5. In nucleotides, the CDR3 is TGCGCCAGCACCGGGACAGAGAAAGAGACCCAGTACTTC. It yields the protein CASTGTEKETQYF.

V gene TRBV5-1 combines with J gene TRBJ1-2; D uncertain. With 5 bases removed from V and 0 bases from J, the gap between germline ends came to 8 bases. From germline, CDR1 is SGHRS and CDR2 YFSETQ. The CDR3 spans 13 residues. The CDR3 spells CASRVETNYGYTF. The DNA for the CDR3 is TGCGCCAGCAGAGTGGAGACTAACTATGGCTACACCTTC.

The chain recombines TRBV6-5 with TRBJ1-6; D ambiguous. Germline values: CDR1 MNHEY, CDR2 SVGAGI. The CDR3 runs to 15 residues. Deletions cut 5 bases from V and 7 bases from J, with 15 bases between. This CDR3 reads CASSPPREFNSPLHF. CDR3 sequence (DNA): TGTGCCAGCAGTCCCCCGAGGGAGTTCAATTCACCCCTCCACTTT.

V gene TRBV11-2 combines with J gene TRBJ2-4, with 7 bases fitting TRBD2. This CDR3 is 14 amino acids long. Germline V gene sequence: CDR1 SGHAT, CDR2 FQNNGV. V shed 2 bases, J shed 5 bases, and the junction held 3 bases outside the gene matches. The CDR3 protein is CASSLKAGQNIQYF. In DNA form, the CDR3 reads TGTGCCAGCAGCTTAAAAGCGGGGCAAAACATTCAGTACTTC.

This clone was counted between two and nine times. The chain carries TRBV5-1 and TRBJ2-7; TRBD1 might be the D (6 bases). This CDR3 has 14 amino acids. V was cut by 3 bases and J by 0 bases, with 10 bases left in between. CDR1 SGHRS and CDR2 YFSETQ come from the germline V gene. CDR3 sequence (DNA): TGCGCCAGCAGCTCCACAGGGACCTCCTACGAGCAGTACTTC. Translated: CASSSTGTSYEQYF.

V and J are TRBV11-3 and TRBJ1-1, with 10 bases that match TRBD1. V lost 4 bases, J lost 0 bases, and 5 bases stayed unmatched. The CDR3 covers 16 residues. Germline loops: CDR1 SGHNT, CDR2 YENEEA. The CDR3 here is CASSSTTGGLNTEAFF. For the CDR3, the DNA is TGTGCCAGCAGCTCAACGACAGGGGGCTTGAACACTGAAGCTTTCTTT.

The chain employs TRBV19 and TRBJ1-1; 11 bases fit TRBD1. V lost 1 base to trimming and J lost 10 bases; unmatched junction nucleotides: 11. Germline-derived CDR1 and CDR2 are LNHDA and SQIVND (reference sequence). The CDR3 is 16 residues long. The CDR3 nucleotides are TGTGCCAGTAGTATAGGAACCGGGACAGGGGGTTCTGTAGCTTTCTTT. This translates into CASSIGTGTGGSVAFF.

The chain joins TRBV5-1 to TRBJ1-1, with D possibly being TRBD1 (6 bases). In germline, CDR1 is SGHRS, CDR2 YFSETQ. This CDR3 spans 13 amino acids. The V and J ends lost 2 bases and 3 bases respectively, with 8 bases between them. The CDR3 region has the DNA TGCGCCAGCAGCTTTACAGGGTACACTGAAGCTTTCTTT. Translating gives CASSFTGYTEAFF.

The genes are TRBV4-3 and TRBJ2-5; 11 nucleotides line up with TRBD1. CDR1 is LGHNA, CDR2 YSLEER, per germline. The CDR3 has 16 residues. The J segment lost 7 bases and the V segment lost 0 bases, leaving 7 bases of the junction unmatched. The CDR3, as DNA: TGCGCCAGCAGCCAAGAGCACGGACAGGGGGCGGGGACCCAGTACTTC. Translating it yields CASSQEHGQGAGTQYF.

The rearrangement joins TRBV19 to TRBJ1-1; 7 bases align to TRBD1. Germline-derived CDR1 and CDR2 are LNHDA and SQIVND (reference sequence). The ends lost 8 bases at V and 1 base at J; junction bases unmatched: 7. The CDR3 loop spans 14 amino acids. As DNA, the CDR3 is TGTGCCAGTGGATCAGGGGGTTGGAACACTGAAGCTTTCTTT. Protein sequence: CASGSGGWNTEAFF.

The table lists this clone with a count of one. An end of the junction differs from the germline gene, which may be a read error. The chain carries TRBV13 and TRBJ1-4; the match to TRBD1 covers 8 bases. This CDR3 is 15 amino acids long. Germline CDR1 reads PRHDT; CDR2 reads FYEKMQ (reference sequence). The CDR3 region has the DNA TGTGCCAGCAGTTTAGCAGGGGGCGCGGGTGAAAAACTGTTTTTT. Translated: CASSLAGGAGEKLFF.

This chain uses TRBV7-9 with TRBJ2-5; no clear D. The CDR3 is 14 residues long. The V and J ends lost 0 bases and 5 bases respectively, with 10 bases between them. The germline V gene has CDR1 SEHNR and CDR2 FQNEAQ (reference sequence). The CDR3 DNA reads TGTGCCAGCAGCTTAGCGACCCGGCGGGAGACCCAGTACTTC. It specifies CASSLATRRETQYF.

This sequence joins TRBV4-1 and TRBJ2-1, with D tentatively TRBD1 (6 bases). Trimming left V 0 bases short and J 4 bases short, with 16 bases between. CDR1 and CDR2 from the germline V gene are MGHRA and YSYEKL. The CDR3 spans 17 residues. This chain's CDR3 is CASSQDPPQGLYNEQFF. In DNA, the CDR3 is TGCGCCAGCAGCCAAGATCCCCCACAGGGCCTATACAATGAGCAGTTCTTC.

The rearrangement links TRBV11-2 to TRBJ1-4, with a weak D call TRBD1 (5 bases). The V and J ends lost 3 bases and 2 bases respectively, with 10 bases between them. From germline, CDR1 is SGHAT and CDR2 FQNNGV. There are 15 residues in the CDR3. CDR3 in amino acids: CASSFWEGTNEKLFF. CDR3 coding DNA: TGTGCCAGCAGCTTTTGGGAGGGGACTAATGAAAAACTGTTTTTT.

This chain joins TRBV2 and TRBJ1-1; possibly TRBD1 for D (6 bases). The CDR3 sequence is 14 residues long. The germline gives CDR1 SNHLY, CDR2 FYNNEI. The V gene lost 7 bases and the J gene lost 1 base, with 13 bases spanning the gap. This chain's CDR3 is CASTPGQTNTEAFF. In DNA form, the CDR3 reads TGTGCCAGCACCCCGGGACAAACGAACACTGAAGCTTTCTTT.

V is TRBV27 and J is TRBJ1-5, with D perhaps TRBD1 (5 bases). Germline assignment: CDR1 MNHEY and CDR2 SMNVEV (reference sequence). Trimming stripped 4 bases from V and 5 bases from J, with 15 bases between. This CDR3 has 15 residues. The CDR3, as DNA: TGTGCCAGCAGTTCGGCAGGGCAACGGGATCAGCCCCAGCATTTT. Translation gives CASSSAGQRDQPQHF.

This clone showed up just a few times. The chain recombines TRBV6-1 with TRBJ1-2; a weak D match, TRBD1 (5 bases). V shed 1 base and J shed 8 bases, with 20 bases lying between them. Germline lookup yields CDR1 MNHNS and CDR2 SASEGT. The CDR3 sequence is 16 residues long. The CDR3 spells CASSEGLWAGRDGYTF. As DNA, the CDR3 is TGTGCCAGCAGTGAAGGATTATGGGCAGGGAGGGACGGCTACACCTTC.

This clone was observed a few times. The chain links TRBV5-1 to TRBJ1-6; TRBD1 matches at 8 bases. The CDR3 has 13 amino acids. J was trimmed by 12 bases and V by 0 bases; bases with no gene match: 2. Germline CDR1 SGHRS, CDR2 YFSETQ. The CDR3 loop reads CASSLDRGRPLHF. The CDR3 bases are TGCGCCAGCAGCTTGGACAGGGGGAGACCCCTCCACTTT.

This chain links TRBV15 with TRBJ1-5; 7 bases align to TRBD1. CDR3 length: 13 amino acids. Germline loops: CDR1 LNHNV, CDR2 YYDKDF (reference sequence). V lost 4 bases to trimming and J lost 8 bases; unmatched junction nucleotides: 5. CDR3 loop: CATSKNRGEPQHF. The CDR3 DNA is TGTGCCACCAGCAAGAACAGGGGAGAGCCCCAGCATTTT. The full variable domain, in which reference TRBV15 and TRBJ1-5 provide the parts outside the CDR3, is DAMVIQNPRYQVTQFGKPVTLSCSQTLNHNVMYWYQQKSSQAPKLLFHYYDKDFNNEADTPDNFQSRRPNTSFCFLDIRSPGLGDTAMYLCATSKNRGEPQHFGDGTRLSIL.

The chain recombines TRBV19 with TRBJ1-4, with TRBD1 as a possible D gene (6 bases). This CDR3 spans 12 amino acids. Deletions cut 10 bases from V and 8 bases from J, with 14 bases between. Germline CDR1 is LNHDA and CDR2 is SQIVND (reference sequence). The chain's CDR3 is CATQGFKEKLFF. The CDR3 DNA follows: TGTGCCACACAGGGTTTTAAAGAAAAACTGTTTTTT.

The chain joins TRBV27 to TRBJ2-2, with D unresolved. Germline V gives CDR1 MNHEY, CDR2 SMNVEV (reference sequence). The CDR3 length is 13 residues. V was pared by 2 bases and J by 7 bases, with 8 bases between. The CDR3 nucleotides read TGTGCCAGCAGTTTAGGGCCGTTCGGGGAGCTGTTTTTT. This gives the protein CASSLGPFGELFF.

This rearrangement joins TRBV19 to TRBJ2-2; tentatively, D is TRBD1 (6 bases). The CDR3 sequence is 14 residues long. Trimming took 7 bases from V and 5 from J, leaving 14 bases between them. CDR1 and CDR2 (germline): LNHDA, SQIVND (reference sequence). The CDR3 DNA is TGTGCCAGTATTGATGGGGGCGCAACCGGGGAGCTGTTTTTT. Its protein product is CASIDGGATGELFF.

This clone was observed at least ten times. The chain carries TRBV5-6 and TRBJ1-3; TRBD1 agrees at 8 bases. From germline, CDR1 is SGHDT and CDR2 YYEEEE. V lost 0 bases and J lost 1; bases outside the gene matches: 0. This CDR3 has 15 residues. The CDR3 sequence is CASSLGDRSGNTIYF. DNA of the CDR3: TGTGCCAGCAGCTTGGGGGACAGGTCTGGAAACACCATATATTTT.

The CDR3 DNA follows: TGCGCCAGCAGCTTCCAAGCGGGGTTGACCAAAAACATTCAGTACTTC. Its protein product is CASSFQAGLTKNIQYF. J is TRBJ2-4 and V is TRBV5-1; 7 bases match TRBD2. This CDR3 spans 16 amino acids. Germline loops: CDR1 SGHRS, CDR2 YFSETQ. The trim removed 2 bases at V and 2 bases at J, leaving 7 bases unmatched. Variable domain in full (rest from reference TRBV5-1 and TRBJ2-4): KAGVTQTPRYLIKTRGQQVTLSCSPISGHRSVSWYQQTPGQGLQFLFEYFSETQRNKGNFPGRFSGRQFSNSRSEMNVSTLELGDSALYLCASSFQAGLTKNIQYFGAGTRLSVL.